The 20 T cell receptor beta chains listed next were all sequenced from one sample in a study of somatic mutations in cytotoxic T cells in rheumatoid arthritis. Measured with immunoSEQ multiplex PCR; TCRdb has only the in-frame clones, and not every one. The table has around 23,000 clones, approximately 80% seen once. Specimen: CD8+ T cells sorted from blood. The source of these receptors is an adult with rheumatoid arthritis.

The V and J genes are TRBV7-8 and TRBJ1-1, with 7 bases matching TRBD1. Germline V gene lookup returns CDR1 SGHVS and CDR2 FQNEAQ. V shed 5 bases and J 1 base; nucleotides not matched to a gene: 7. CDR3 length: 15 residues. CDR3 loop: CASSRIQGQNTEAFF. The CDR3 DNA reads TGTGCCAGCAGCCGAATACAGGGGCAGAACACTGAAGCTTTCTTT.

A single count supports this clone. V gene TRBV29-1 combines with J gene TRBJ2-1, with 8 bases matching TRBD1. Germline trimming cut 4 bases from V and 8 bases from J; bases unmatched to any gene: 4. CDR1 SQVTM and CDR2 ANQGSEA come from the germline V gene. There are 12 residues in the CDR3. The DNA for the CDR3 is TGCAGCGTTGGGACAGGGCATTATGAGCAGTTCTTC. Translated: CSVGTGHYEQFF.

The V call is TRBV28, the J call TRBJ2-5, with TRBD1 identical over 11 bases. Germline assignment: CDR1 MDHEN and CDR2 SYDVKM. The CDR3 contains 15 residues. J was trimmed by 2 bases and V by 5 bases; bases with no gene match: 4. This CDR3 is CASSPGTGGQETQYF. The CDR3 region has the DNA TGTGCCAGCAGTCCCGGGACAGGGGGACAAGAGACCCAGTACTTC. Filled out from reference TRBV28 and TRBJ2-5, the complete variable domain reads DVKVTQSSRYLVKRTGEKVFLECVQDMDHENMFWYRQDPGLGLRLIYFSYDVKMKEKGDIPEGYSVSREKKERFSLILESASTNQTSMYLCASSPGTGGQETQYFGPGTRLLVL.

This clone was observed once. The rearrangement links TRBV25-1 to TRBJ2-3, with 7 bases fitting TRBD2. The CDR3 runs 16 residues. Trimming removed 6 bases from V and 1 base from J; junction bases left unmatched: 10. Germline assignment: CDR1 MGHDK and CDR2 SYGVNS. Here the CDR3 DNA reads TGTGCCAGCAGCGTATATGGGGGGGACGGCACAGATACGCAGTATTTT. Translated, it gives CASSVYGGDGTDTQYF.

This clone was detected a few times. CDR3 sequence reads: CASSSTGVTTPLHF. The CDR3 bases are TGTGCCAGCAGCTCAACAGGGGTGACGACACCCCTCCACTTT. This chain connects TRBV27 to TRBJ1-6, with 7 bases fitting TRBD1. After removal of 6 bases from V and 11 bases from J, the junction contained 10 bases not matched to a gene. Per the germline V gene, CDR1 is MNHEY and CDR2 is SMNVEV (reference sequence). The CDR3 is 14 residues long.

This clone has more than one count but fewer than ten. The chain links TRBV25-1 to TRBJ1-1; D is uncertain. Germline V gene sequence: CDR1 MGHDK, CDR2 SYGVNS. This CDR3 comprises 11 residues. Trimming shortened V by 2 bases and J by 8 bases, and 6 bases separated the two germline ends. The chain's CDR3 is CASSEGLEAFF. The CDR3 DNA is TGTGCCAGCAGTGAAGGGCTCGAAGCTTTCTTT. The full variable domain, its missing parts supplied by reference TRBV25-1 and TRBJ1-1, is EADIYQTPRYLVIGTGKKITLECSQTMGHDKMYWYQQDPGMELHLIHYSYGVNSTEKGDLSSESTVSRIRTEHFPLTLESARPSHTSQYLCASSEGLEAFFGQGTRLTVV.

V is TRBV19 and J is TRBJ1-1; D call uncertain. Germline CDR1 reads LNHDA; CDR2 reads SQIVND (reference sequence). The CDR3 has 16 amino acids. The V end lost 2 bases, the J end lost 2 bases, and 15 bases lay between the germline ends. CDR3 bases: TGTGCCAGTAGTATAATTCGGGGTGGGCCCAACACTGAAGCTTTCTTT. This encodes CASSIIRGGPNTEAFF.

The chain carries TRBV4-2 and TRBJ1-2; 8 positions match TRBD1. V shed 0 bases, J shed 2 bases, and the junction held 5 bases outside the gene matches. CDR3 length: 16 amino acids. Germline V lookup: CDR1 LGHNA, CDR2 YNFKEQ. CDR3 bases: TGTGCCAGCAGCCAAGAAGGGGGGGACAGGAACTATGGCTACACCTTC. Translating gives CASSQEGGDRNYGYTF.

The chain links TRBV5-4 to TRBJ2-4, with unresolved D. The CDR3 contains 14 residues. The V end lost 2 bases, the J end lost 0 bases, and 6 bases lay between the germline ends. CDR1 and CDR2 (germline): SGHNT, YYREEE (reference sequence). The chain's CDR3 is CASSFLGAKNIQYF. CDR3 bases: TGTGCCAGCAGCTTCTTGGGAGCCAAAAACATTCAGTACTTC.

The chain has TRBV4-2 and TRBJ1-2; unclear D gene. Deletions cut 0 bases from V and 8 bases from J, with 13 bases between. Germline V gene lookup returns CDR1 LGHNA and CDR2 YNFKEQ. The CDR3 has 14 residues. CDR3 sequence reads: CASSQDPGSWGYTF. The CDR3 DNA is TGTGCCAGCAGCCAAGATCCGGGGAGTTGGGGCTACACCTTC.

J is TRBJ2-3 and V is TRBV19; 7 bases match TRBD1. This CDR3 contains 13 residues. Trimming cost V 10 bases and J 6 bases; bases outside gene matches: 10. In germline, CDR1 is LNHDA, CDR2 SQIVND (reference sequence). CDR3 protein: CAIRGTNRDTQYF. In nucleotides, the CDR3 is TGTGCCATCAGGGGGACCAATCGGGATACGCAGTATTTT.

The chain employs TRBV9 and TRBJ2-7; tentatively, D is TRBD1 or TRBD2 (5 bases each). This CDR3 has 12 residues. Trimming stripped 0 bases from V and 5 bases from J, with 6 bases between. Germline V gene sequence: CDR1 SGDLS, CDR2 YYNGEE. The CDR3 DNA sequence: TGTGCCAGCAGCGTAGGAGGGGACGAGCAGTACTTC. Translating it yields CASSVGGDEQYF. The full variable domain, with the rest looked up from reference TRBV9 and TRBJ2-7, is DSGVTQTPKHLITATGQRVTLRCSPRSGDLSVYWYQQSLDQGLQFLIQYYNGEERAKGNILERFSAQQFPDLHSELNLSSLELGDSALYFCASSVGGDEQYFGPGTRLTVT.

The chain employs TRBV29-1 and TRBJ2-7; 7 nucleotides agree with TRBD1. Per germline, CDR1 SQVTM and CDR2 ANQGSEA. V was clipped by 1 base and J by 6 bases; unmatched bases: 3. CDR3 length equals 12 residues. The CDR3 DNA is TGCAGCGTTGAAGCTGCAGGGGGCGAGCAGTACTTC. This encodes CSVEAAGGEQYF.

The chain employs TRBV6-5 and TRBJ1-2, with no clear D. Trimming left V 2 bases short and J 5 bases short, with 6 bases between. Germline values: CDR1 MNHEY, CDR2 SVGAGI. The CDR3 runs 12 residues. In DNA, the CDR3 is TGTGCCAGCAGTTACGGAGGGTATGGCTACACCTTC. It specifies CASSYGGYGYTF.

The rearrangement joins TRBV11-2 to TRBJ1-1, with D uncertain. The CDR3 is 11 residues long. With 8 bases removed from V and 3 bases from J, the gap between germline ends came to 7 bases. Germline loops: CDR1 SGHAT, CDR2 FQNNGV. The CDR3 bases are TGTGCCAGCGCCGATCACACTGAAGCTTTCTTT. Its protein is CASADHTEAFF.

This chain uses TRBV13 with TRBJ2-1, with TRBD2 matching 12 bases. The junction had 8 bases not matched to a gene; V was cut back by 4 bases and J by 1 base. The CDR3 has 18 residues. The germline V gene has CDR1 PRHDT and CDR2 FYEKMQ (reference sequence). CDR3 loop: CASSSLAGGPESYNEQFF. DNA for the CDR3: TGTGCCAGCAGCTCCCTAGCGGGGGGGCCTGAATCCTACAATGAGCAGTTCTTC.

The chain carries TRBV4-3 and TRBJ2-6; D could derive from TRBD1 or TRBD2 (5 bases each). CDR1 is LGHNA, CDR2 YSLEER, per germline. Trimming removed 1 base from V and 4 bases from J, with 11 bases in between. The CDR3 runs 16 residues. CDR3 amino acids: CASSQGAGTGANVLTF. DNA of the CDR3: TGCGCCAGCAGCCAAGGAGCAGGGACGGGGGCCAACGTCCTGACTTTC.

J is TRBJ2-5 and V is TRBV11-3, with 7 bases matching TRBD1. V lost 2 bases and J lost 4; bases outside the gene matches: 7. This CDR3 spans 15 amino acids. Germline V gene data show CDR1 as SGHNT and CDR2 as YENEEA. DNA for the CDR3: TGTGCCAGCAGCTTAAGGGGGCTAGCCGGAGAGACCCAGTACTTC. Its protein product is CASSLRGLAGETQYF. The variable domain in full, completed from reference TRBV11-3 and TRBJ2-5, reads EAGVVQSPRYKIIEKKQPVAFWCNPISGHNTLYWYLQNLGQGPELLIRYENEEAVDDSQLPKDRFSAERLKGVDSTLKIQPAELGDSAVYLCASSLRGLAGETQYFGPGTRLLVL.

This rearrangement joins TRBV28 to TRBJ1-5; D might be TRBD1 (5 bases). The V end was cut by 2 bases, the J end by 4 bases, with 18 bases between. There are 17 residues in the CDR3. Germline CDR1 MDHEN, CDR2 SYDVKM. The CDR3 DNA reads TGTGCCAGCAGTTTAATACACCCGGGGGGGGGAAATCAGCCCCAGCATTTT. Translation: CASSLIHPGGGNQPQHF.

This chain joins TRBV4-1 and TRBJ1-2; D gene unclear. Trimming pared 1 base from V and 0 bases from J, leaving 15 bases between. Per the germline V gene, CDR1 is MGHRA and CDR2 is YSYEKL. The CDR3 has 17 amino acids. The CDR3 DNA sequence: TGCGCCAGCAGCCAAGTAGACTTTGGATTTCCTAACTATGGCTACACCTTC. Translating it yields CASSQVDFGFPNYGYTF.